A single sample gave rise to the 26 T cell receptor beta chains below, sequenced in a study of blood T cell repertoires in COVID-19. Measured with immunoSEQ multiplex PCR; TCRdb has only the in-frame clones, and not every one. The table has 150,000 to 200,000 clones, almost 90% seen once. Specimen: peripheral blood. The receptors originated from a man aged 45-65 years with acute or convalescent COVID-19.

The chain links TRBV7-2 to TRBJ2-2; D gene uncertain. The CDR3 is 16 residues long. Germline V gene sequence: CDR1 SGHTA, CDR2 FQGNSA. The ends were cut back, 3 bases at V and 6 bases at J, with 17 bases in the middle. The CDR3 region is CASSFMNPVQSGELFF. The DNA of the CDR3 is TGTGCCAGCAGCTTTATGAACCCGGTCCAATCCGGGGAGCTGTTTTTT.

V gene TRBV7-8 combines with J gene TRBJ1-5; D gene unclear. Trimming took 1 base from V and 11 from J, leaving 15 bases between them. CDR3 size: 14 residues. Germline loops: CDR1 SGHVS, CDR2 FQNEAQ. The CDR3, as DNA: TGTGCCAGCAGCTTAGAGAGTCCAAGTATAGCCCAGCATTTT. It yields the protein CASSLESPSIAQHF. The variable domain in full, with the rest retrieved from reference TRBV7-8 and TRBJ1-5, is GAGVSQSPRYKVAKRGQDVALRCDPISGHVSLFWYQQALGQGPEFLTYFQNEAQLDKSGLPSDRFFAERPEGSVSTLKIQRTQQEDSAVYLCASSLESPSIAQHFGDGTRLSIL.

This sequence joins TRBV3-1 (or the pseudogene TRBV3-2) and TRBJ2-7; perhaps TRBD2 as D (6 bases). The V gene lost 1 base and the J gene lost 6 bases, with 10 bases spanning the gap. Germline assignment: CDR1 LGHDT and CDR2 YNNKEL (reference sequence). The CDR3 spans 13 residues. CDR3 DNA sequence: TGTGCCAGCAGCCAAGGGGGAGGTCTCGAGCAGTACGTC. Amino acids: CASSQGGGLEQYV.

The V and J genes are TRBV5-1 and TRBJ2-6; 7 positions agree with TRBD1. V dropped 0 bases and J dropped 1; count of bases not matched to a gene: 13. CDR1 is SGHRS and CDR2 is YFSETQ in the germline V gene. This CDR3 is built from 20 residues. This CDR3 reads CASSLASAGTVRSGANVLTF. CDR3 nucleotide sequence: TGCGCCAGCAGCTTGGCCTCCGCAGGGACAGTTCGATCTGGGGCCAACGTCCTGACTTTC.

The CDR3 DNA reads TGCGCCAGCAGCTTGGGGCATAGCGGGAGGGCCACCGGGGAGCTGTTTTTT. Protein sequence: CASSLGHSGRATGELFF. The chain joins TRBV5-1 to TRBJ2-2; 11 nucleotides agree with TRBD2. In germline, CDR1 is SGHRS, CDR2 YFSETQ. The CDR3 is 17 amino acids. V gave up 0 bases and J gave up 4 bases; unmatched junction bases: 5. The whole variable domain, remainder taken from reference TRBV5-1 and TRBJ2-2, is KAGVTQTPRYLIKTRGQQVTLSCSPISGHRSVSWYQQTPGQGLQFLFEYFSETQRNKGNFPGRFSGRQFSNSRSEMNVSTLELGDSALYLCASSLGHSGRATGELFFGEGSRLTVL.

V and J are TRBV2 and TRBJ2-3, with a tentative D call TRBD1 (5 bases). V lost 7 bases and J lost 0, with 11 bases in between. This CDR3 region has 14 residues. The germline CDR1 and CDR2 sequences are SNHLY and FYNNEI. CDR3 in amino acids: CASITGISTDTQYF. The CDR3 nucleotides read TGTGCCAGCATTACAGGCATCAGCACAGATACGCAGTATTTT.

The rearrangement uses TRBV3-1 (or the pseudogene TRBV3-2) and TRBJ2-1, with unresolved D. The CDR3 contains 12 residues. V shed 4 bases and J shed 10 bases, with 11 bases lying between them. CDR1 is LGHDT, CDR2 YNNKEL, per germline (reference sequence). The CDR3 reads CASSLLAAEQFF. CDR3 sequence (DNA): TGTGCCAGCAGCCTATTGGCGGCCGAGCAGTTCTTC.

This clone was recorded only once. This chain connects TRBV4-1 to TRBJ1-5; possible D gene TRBD1, 6 bases. The length of the CDR3 is 15 residues. Trimming cost V 0 bases and J 5 bases, with 11 bases left between them. Germline CDR1 MGHRA, CDR2 YSYEKL. CDR3 bases: TGCGCCAGCAGCCAAGAATACAGGGATGATCAGCCCCAGCATTTT. It yields the protein CASSQEYRDDQPQHF.

This chain joins TRBV11-2 and TRBJ2-4; 8 nucleotides match TRBD2. Trimming removed 1 base from V and 1 base from J; junction bases left unmatched: 6. Germline CDR1 reads SGHAT; CDR2 reads FQNNGV. The CDR3 length is 17 residues. The CDR3 bases are TGTGCCAGCAGCTTAGGAACCGGGAGGGAGGCCAAAAACATTCAGTACTTC. It translates to CASSLGTGREAKNIQYF.

In its sample, this clone was seen once. The V and J genes are TRBV5-6 and TRBJ1-6; 7 bases map to TRBD1. Germline V lookup: CDR1 SGHDT, CDR2 YYEEEE. V dropped 4 bases and J dropped 7; count of bases not matched to a gene: 5. The CDR3 consists of 14 residues. The CDR3 is CASSRQGMNSPLHF. DNA of the CDR3: TGTGCCAGCAGCCGACAGGGTATGAATTCACCCCTCCACTTT.

This clone was seen more than once but under ten times. This chain links TRBV15 with TRBJ1-5; 7 bases map to TRBD1. Germline V gene lookup returns CDR1 LNHNV and CDR2 YYDKDF (reference sequence). This CDR3 is built from 16 residues. V was clipped by 0 bases and J by 2 bases; unmatched bases: 4. The CDR3 here is CATSRDRGEGNQPQHF. The CDR3 DNA follows: TGTGCCACCAGCAGAGACAGGGGGGAAGGCAATCAGCCCCAGCATTTT.

V and J are TRBV6-2 or TRBV6-3 and TRBJ1-1; 11 bases are a match to TRBD1. The germline gives CDR1 MNHEY, CDR2 SVGEGT. CDR3 size: 16 residues. J gave up 5 bases and V 5 bases, and 10 bases lay outside the gene matches. The CDR3 nucleotides read TGTGCCAGCAGTCGGACAGGGGGCGCGGGAGGTACTGAAGCTTTCTTT. This encodes CASSRTGGAGGTEAFF.

The chain couples TRBV24-1 to TRBJ1-2, with TRBD1 matching over 9 bases. The junction had 3 bases not matched to a gene; V was cut back by 3 bases and J by 2 bases. CDR3 length equals 15 residues. From germline, CDR1 is KGHDR and CDR2 SFDVKD. This chain's CDR3 is CATSDNGQGNYGYTF. CDR3 sequence (DNA): TGTGCCACCAGTGATAATGGACAGGGGAACTATGGCTACACCTTC.

This clone was seen a single time. This sequence joins TRBV9 and TRBJ1-2; D unclear. There are 14 residues in the CDR3. The V gene's germline CDR1 is SGDLS and CDR2 YYNGEE. The ends were cut back, 0 bases at V and 8 bases at J, with 14 bases in the middle. CDR3 in amino acids: CASSVVGETSGYTF. The DNA of the CDR3 is TGTGCCAGCAGCGTAGTTGGGGAAACTAGCGGCTACACCTTC.

The rearrangement uses TRBV24-1 and TRBJ2-1; 7 bases agree with TRBD1. Germline V lookup: CDR1 KGHDR, CDR2 SFDVKD. Losses at the gene ends were 5 bases for V and 4 bases for J; bases not matched to a gene: 7. The CDR3 consists of 15 residues. The CDR3 DNA is TGTGCCACCAGTGTAGGGGGCTTCTTGTACAATGAGCAGTTCTTC. Its translation is CATSVGGFLYNEQFF.

The rearrangement joins TRBV5-1 to TRBJ1-1; D is uncertain. This CDR3 contains 14 residues. Trimming left V 4 bases short and J 0 bases short, with 10 bases between. Germline V gene sequence: CDR1 SGHRS, CDR2 YFSETQ. CDR3: CASSLSVLNTEAFF. In DNA form, the CDR3 reads TGCGCCAGCAGCCTCTCAGTGTTGAACACTGAAGCTTTCTTT.

The CDR3 nucleotides read TGTGCCAGCAGCCGGGATTTGACAGGGGCCTCCTACGAGCAGTACTTC. It translates to CASSRDLTGASYEQYF. J is TRBJ2-7 and V is TRBV27, with 8 bases aligning to TRBD1. With 6 bases clipped from V and 0 bases from J, the junction kept 10 bases outside the gene matches. Germline values: CDR1 MNHEY, CDR2 SMNVEV (reference sequence). This CDR3 has 16 amino acids.

The V gene is TRBV11-3, the J gene TRBJ2-2; no definite D call. The germline gives CDR1 SGHNT, CDR2 YENEEA. V dropped 1 base and J dropped 2 bases, with 8 bases sitting between them. CDR3 size: 15 residues. The CDR3, as DNA: TGTGCCAGCAGCTTAGGGTCCCTAAACACCGGGGAGCTGTTTTTT. This sequence encodes CASSLGSLNTGELFF.

The J gene is TRBJ1-4, the V gene TRBV24-1; D gene ambiguous. The CDR3 loop spans 13 amino acids. Germline-derived CDR1 and CDR2 are KGHDR and SFDVKD. The V end lost 9 bases, the J end lost 8 bases, and 15 bases lay between the germline ends. The CDR3 coding sequence is TGTGCCACCTCGGACGGGGTTAGGGAAAAACTGTTTTTT. The encoded protein is CATSDGVREKLFF.

This chain links TRBV7-9 with TRBJ2-5; D call uncertain. Germline V gene data show CDR1 as SEHNR and CDR2 as FQNEAQ (reference sequence). The V gene lost 4 bases and the J gene lost 5 bases, with 5 bases spanning the gap. The CDR3 is made up of 11 amino acids. The CDR3 bases are TGTGCCAGCAGCTCCTCGGAGACCCAGTACTTC. Translating gives CASSSSETQYF.

V gene TRBV7-2 combines with J gene TRBJ2-4, with 7 positions matching TRBD1. The CDR3 spans 18 residues. J lost 3 bases, V lost 2 bases, and 13 bases had no gene match. Germline V lookup: CDR1 SGHTA, CDR2 FQGNSA. CDR3 residues: CASSLPFSPGQSKNIQYF. CDR3 DNA: TGTGCCAGCAGCTTACCCTTCTCCCCGGGACAGAGCAAAAACATTCAGTACTTC.

This chain links TRBV27 with TRBJ2-7, with TRBD1 identical over 7 bases. The V segment lost 6 bases and the J segment 5 bases; nucleotides outside the gene matches: 10. Germline loops: CDR1 MNHEY, CDR2 SMNVEV (reference sequence). The CDR3 is 14 residues long. CDR3 nucleotides: TGTGCCAGCAGAGTCCGACAGGGTAAAAACGAGCAGTACGTC. Residues: CASRVRQGKNEQYV.

The rearrangement links TRBV6-5 to TRBJ1-5, with D unclear. Trimming left V 2 bases short and J 5 bases short, with 7 bases between. Germline assignment: CDR1 MNHEY and CDR2 SVGAGI. This CDR3 is 13 amino acids long. CDR3 DNA: TGTGCCAGCAGTTACGGGCAGTATCAGCCCCAGCATTTT. It codes for CASSYGQYQPQHF.

The chain links TRBV27 to TRBJ1-1; 7 bases map to TRBD1. The CDR3 runs 13 residues. Germline V CDR1 and CDR2: MNHEY, SMNVEV (reference sequence). V lost 5 bases and J lost 7; bases outside the gene matches: 7. CDR3 protein: CASSPLQGNEAFF. CDR3 in DNA: TGTGCCAGCAGTCCTCTACAGGGGAATGAAGCTTTCTTT.

The chain combines TRBV7-3 with TRBJ2-3, with 8 positions matching TRBD2. Germline values: CDR1 SGHTA, CDR2 FQGTGA. V gave up 1 base and J gave up 4 bases; unmatched junction bases: 4. CDR3 length equals 15 residues. The CDR3 DNA reads TGTGCCAGCAGCTTAAGCGGGGGGCGGGCAGATACGCAGTATTTT. Translation: CASSLSGGRADTQYF.

The V and J genes are TRBV28 and TRBJ2-2, with 7 nucleotides matching TRBD1. With 5 bases clipped from V and 3 bases from J, the junction kept 15 bases outside the gene matches. Germline V gives CDR1 MDHEN, CDR2 SYDVKM. The length of the CDR3 is 18 residues. For the CDR3, the DNA is TGTGCCAGCAGTCACAGACAGGGTGGCGGCAGGTACACCGGGGAGCTGTTTTTT. It codes for CASSHRQGGGRYTGELFF.